This record concerns one T cell receptor beta chain sequence. The antigen remains undetermined. This CDR3 contains 15 residues. J gave up 1 base and V 6 bases, and 6 bases lay outside the gene matches. Per the germline V gene, CDR1 is MNHEY and CDR2 is SVGAGI. The data belong to a study of shared clonotypes between healthy human individuals. Positive CCR7 selection of CD45RO-negative cells yielded the naive CD8 cells, and terminally differentiated effector memory CD45RA+ cells were excluded. None of the donors, who were healthy HIV-negative adults, had recently had acute infections or vaccinations. Regarding the study as a whole: Four donors held about 5.1% of naive CD4 clonotypes in common. The study sampled only blood, and tissue repertoires likely differ.

Each sorted subset replicate got 200 ng genomic DNA, 30,000 or so genomes. This table comes from immunoSEQ multiplex PCR, and its TCRdb copy is limited to in-frame clones, with some not included. The repertoire holds about 2 million clones, approximately 95% seen once, with 1% to 1.5% in the top ten. The material sequenced was naive CD8+ T cells sorted from blood. The source of this sequence is a man aged 18 to 30 in good health. The gene calls are TRBV6-5 and TRBJ2-3, with 8 bases matching TRBD2. CDR3 region: CASSTWREGTDTQYF. In DNA, the CDR3 is TGTGCCAGCAGCACCTGGCGGGAGGGCACAGATACGCAGTATTTT.